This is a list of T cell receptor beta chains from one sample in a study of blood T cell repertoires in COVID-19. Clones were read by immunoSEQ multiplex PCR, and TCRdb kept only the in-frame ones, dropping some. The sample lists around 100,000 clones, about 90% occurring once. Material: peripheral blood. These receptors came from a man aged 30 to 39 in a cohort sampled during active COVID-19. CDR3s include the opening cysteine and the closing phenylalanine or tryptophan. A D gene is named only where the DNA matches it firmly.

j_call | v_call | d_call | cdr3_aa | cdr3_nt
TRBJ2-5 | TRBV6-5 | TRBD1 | CASRPRDRVGETQYF | TGTGCCAGCAGACCCCGGGACAGGGTCGGGGAGACCCAGTACTTC
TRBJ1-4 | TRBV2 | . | CASTDRPEKLFF | TGTGCCAGCACGGACAGACCTGAAAAACTGTTTTTT
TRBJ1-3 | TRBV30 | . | CAWSVRGSGNTIYF | TGTGCCTGGAGTGTACGGGGTTCTGGAAACACCATATATTTT
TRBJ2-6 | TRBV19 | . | CASSMVRWGANVLTF | TGTGCCAGTAGTATGGTGAGGTGGGGGGCCAACGTCCTGACTTTC
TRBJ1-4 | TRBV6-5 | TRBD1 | CASRPTGVDGKLFF | TGTGCCAGCAGGCCGACAGGGGTGGACGGAAAACTGTTTTTT
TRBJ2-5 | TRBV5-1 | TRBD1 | CASSDQGEETQYF | TGCGCCAGCAGCGACCAGGGGGAAGAGACCCAGTACTTC
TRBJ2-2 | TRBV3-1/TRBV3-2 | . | CASSLIGQTNTGELFF | TGTGCCAGCAGCCTGATTGGTCAGACGAACACCGGGGAGCTGTTTTTT
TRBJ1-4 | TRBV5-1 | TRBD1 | CASSWGTGSTNEKLFF | TGCGCCAGCAGCTGGGGGACAGGGAGCACTAATGAAAAACTGTTTTTT
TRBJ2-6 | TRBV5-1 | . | CASSLTSSGANVLTF | TGCGCCAGCAGCTTAACTAGCTCTGGGGCCAACGTCCTGACTTTC
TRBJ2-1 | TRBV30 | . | CAWSVNFRGLNEQFF | TGTGCCTGGAGTGTAAATTTTAGGGGCCTCAATGAGCAGTTCTTC
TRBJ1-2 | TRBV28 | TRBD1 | CASSLDRREYGYTF | TGTGCCAGCAGTCTGGACAGGAGGGAGTATGGCTACACCTTC